Shown below are 14 T cell receptor beta chains from a single sample sequenced in a study of graft-versus-host responses after intestinal transplantation. The antigens of these receptors remain unknown. Data came from immunoSEQ multiplex PCR; TCRdb stores just in-frame clones and leaves some out. The repertoire includes 80,000 to 90,000 clones, approximately 92% of them detected once, and about 0.28% sits in the top ten. The sequences come from unstimulated CD4+ T cells sorted from spleen or lymph node cells, collected before intestinal transplant. These receptors all come from a human donor who received an intestinal transplant.

The chain links TRBV19 to TRBJ2-1; D not resolved. V lost 5 bases and J 5 bases, leaving 16 bases between the germline ends. Germline V CDR1 and CDR2: LNHDA, SQIVND (reference sequence). The CDR3 runs to 15 residues. DNA of the CDR3: TGTGCCAGTAGTGAGGTAGCTGCCGGAAACAATGAGCAGTTCTTC. This gives the protein CASSEVAAGNNEQFF. The full variable domain, its missing parts supplied by reference TRBV19 and TRBJ2-1, is DGGITQSPKYLFRKEGQNVTLSCEQNLNHDAMYWYRQDPGQGLRLIYYSQIVNDFQKGDIAEGYSVSREKKESFPLTVTSAQKNPTAFYLCASSEVAAGNNEQFFGPGTRLTVL.

The V gene is TRBV19, the J gene TRBJ2-6; TRBD1 aligns across 10 bases. This CDR3 region has 17 residues. The V gene end was trimmed by 5 bases and the J gene end by 2 bases; junction bases not matched to a gene: 6. The germline V gene encodes CDR1 LNHDA and CDR2 SQIVND (reference sequence). The DNA of the CDR3 is TGTGCCAGTAGTTCCGGGACAGGGGAGCCTGGGGCCAACGTCCTGACTTTC. Translated, it gives CASSSGTGEPGANVLTF.

The chain combines TRBV7-6 with TRBJ2-5; unclear D gene. The CDR3 extends over 14 amino acids. Trimming took off 4 bases at V and 9 bases at J, with 18 bases between the two ends. Germline V CDR1 and CDR2: SGHVS, FNYEAQ. The CDR3 sequence: CASSSPAVEIAQYF. The CDR3 DNA reads TGTGCCAGCAGCTCGCCAGCCGTAGAAATCGCCCAGTACTTC.

The genes are TRBV6-4 and TRBJ2-7, with TRBD1 identical over 8 bases. V shed 4 bases, J shed 0 bases, and the junction held 2 bases outside the gene matches. The CDR3 has 14 amino acids. CDR1 and CDR2 (germline): MRHNA, SNTAGT. Here the CDR3 reads CASSVGQGSYEQYF. Written as DNA, the CDR3 is TGTGCCAGCAGTGTAGGACAGGGCTCCTACGAGCAGTACTTC.

The V gene is TRBV20-1, the J gene TRBJ1-2, with D unclear. The CDR3 extends over 11 amino acids. V dropped 4 bases and J dropped 4 bases, with 7 bases sitting between them. The germline V gene encodes CDR1 DFQATT and CDR2 SNEGSKA (reference sequence). The CDR3 DNA is TGCAGTGCTACAGTGGGCTATGGCTACACCTTC. Translating it yields CSATVGYGYTF.

The V and J genes are TRBV7-9 and TRBJ2-3; D possibly corresponds to TRBD1 (6 bases). The CDR3 spans 13 residues. Trimming pared 8 bases from V and 2 bases from J, leaving 11 bases between. Germline lookup yields CDR1 SEHNR and CDR2 FQNEAQ (reference sequence). In DNA form, the CDR3 reads TGTGCCAGCTACAGGGCCTCCACAGATACGCAGTATTTT. Amino acid sequence: CASYRASTDTQYF.

This rearrangement joins TRBV7-9 to TRBJ2-7, with D unclear. With 7 bases removed from V and 5 bases from J, the gap between germline ends came to 15 bases. The CDR3 runs to 13 residues. The germline V gene encodes CDR1 SEHNR and CDR2 FQNEAQ (reference sequence). CDR3: CASKEDARNEQYF. CDR3 DNA: TGTGCCAGCAAAGAAGACGCTAGAAACGAGCAGTACTTC.

In its sample, this clone was seen once. The rearrangement joins TRBV19 to TRBJ2-4, with D hard to call. This CDR3 is built from 16 residues. Trimming took 1 base from V and 0 from J, leaving 10 bases between them. Germline lookup yields CDR1 LNHDA and CDR2 SQIVND (reference sequence). This CDR3 reads CASSIVAALAKNIQYF. CDR3 DNA: TGTGCCAGTAGTATAGTGGCAGCCCTAGCCAAAAACATTCAGTACTTC. Complete variable domain (other parts from reference TRBV19 and TRBJ2-4): DGGITQSPKYLFRKEGQNVTLSCEQNLNHDAMYWYRQDPGQGLRLIYYSQIVNDFQKGDIAEGYSVSREKKESFPLTVTSAQKNPTAFYLCASSIVAALAKNIQYFGAGTRLSVL.

The chain links TRBV19 to TRBJ2-1; D may be TRBD2 (6 bases). The V and J ends lost 2 bases and 6 bases respectively, with 14 bases between them. The CDR3 is 15 residues long. Germline CDR1 is LNHDA and CDR2 is SQIVND (reference sequence). CDR3 in DNA: TGTGCCAGTAGTATATGGGCTAGCGTAGGCAATGAGCAGTTCTTC. Its translation is CASSIWASVGNEQFF.

V and J are TRBV10-3 and TRBJ1-4; TRBD1 matches 10 bases. Trimming at V came to 8 bases and at J to 7 bases, leaving 19 bases not matched to a gene. Germline lookup yields CDR1 ENHRY and CDR2 SYGVKD. The CDR3 is 18 residues long. For the CDR3, the DNA is TGTGCCATCGGAAACACCGGGACAGGGGATTCTGTTTGTGAAAAACTGTTTTTT. Translation: CAIGNTGTGDSVCEKLFF.

This chain connects TRBV6-5 to TRBJ1-1; a possible D gene is TRBD1 (5 bases). V lost 2 bases and J 6 bases, leaving 13 bases between the germline ends. Germline CDR1 and CDR2: MNHEY and SVGAGI. The CDR3 is made up of 14 amino acids. The CDR3 DNA sequence: TGTGCCAGCAGTTACGAGGTCAGGGATGCTGAAGCTTTCTTT. As protein: CASSYEVRDAEAFF.

This sequence joins TRBV11-2 and TRBJ2-3; no clear D. CDR3 length equals 15 residues. Germline-derived CDR1 and CDR2 are SGHAT and FQNNGV. Between the trimmed V and J ends, which lost 1 base and 2 bases, there was a span of 10 bases. This CDR3 reads CASSLVFSLTDTQYF. The DNA for the CDR3 is TGTGCCAGCAGCTTAGTGTTTAGCCTCACAGATACGCAGTATTTT. The complete variable domain, with remaining parts taken from reference TRBV11-2 and TRBJ2-3, reads EAGVAQSPRYKIIEKRQSVAFWCNPISGHATLYWYQQILGQGPKLLIQFQNNGVVDDSQLPKDRFSAERLKGVDSTLKIQPAKLEDSAVYLCASSLVFSLTDTQYFGPGTRLTVL.

This chain uses TRBV6-5 with TRBJ1-5; a possible D gene is TRBD1 (6 bases). Trimming shortened V by 5 bases and J by 4 bases, and 12 bases separated the two germline ends. CDR3 length: 14 residues. Germline assignment: CDR1 MNHEY and CDR2 SVGAGI. The CDR3 coding sequence is TGTGCCAGCAGTGAATTGGACAGTAATCAGCCCCAGCATTTT. Translated: CASSELDSNQPQHF.

This clone appeared a few times. The V gene is TRBV6-1, the J gene TRBJ2-7; no reliable D call. Trimming took 5 bases from V and 3 from J, leaving 11 bases between them. CDR1 is MNHNS and CDR2 is SASEGT in the germline V gene. This CDR3 has 13 residues. CDR3 residues: CASSSMPLYEQYF. As DNA, the CDR3 is TGTGCCAGCAGTTCGATGCCCCTCTACGAGCAGTACTTC.